Listed here are 25 T cell receptor beta chains from one sample, sequenced in a study of siplizumab effects on memory and regulatory T cells. Some clones are missing from TCRdb's copy, which holds only in-frame ones; the method was immunoSEQ multiplex PCR. The sample includes fewer than 120,000 clones, 92% of them seen just once. Sequencing was performed on CD4+ T cells sorted from blood. These receptors all stem from a human donor in good health.

The rearrangement joins TRBV15 to TRBJ1-2; 7 bases match TRBD1. CDR1 and CDR2 from the germline V gene are LNHNV and YYDKDF (reference sequence). The CDR3 has 16 residues. Losses at the gene ends were 1 base for V and 4 bases for J; bases not matched to a gene: 9. CDR3 DNA: TGTGCCACCAGCAGAGCCCGAAGCAGGGGGAGCTATGGCTACACCTTC. It codes for CATSRARSRGSYGYTF. The variable domain in full, completed from reference TRBV15 and TRBJ1-2, reads DAMVIQNPRYQVTQFGKPVTLSCSQTLNHNVMYWYQQKSSQAPKLLFHYYDKDFNNEADTPDNFQSRRPNTSFCFLDIRSPGLGDTAMYLCATSRARSRGSYGYTFGSGTRLTVV.

The chain joins TRBV4-1 to TRBJ2-1; TRBD2 matches 12 bases. The V gene's germline CDR1 is MGHRA and CDR2 YSYEKL. This CDR3 contains 17 residues. The V gene end was trimmed by 0 bases and the J gene end by 6 bases; junction bases not matched to a gene: 6. CDR3 sequence (DNA): TGCGCCAGCAGCCAAGATAGACTAGCGGGGGTTCGCAATGAGCAGTTCTTC. It translates to CASSQDRLAGVRNEQFF.

The genes are TRBV7-9 and TRBJ2-5; maybe TRBD2 (5 bases). Trimming took off 3 bases at V and 5 bases at J, with 10 bases between the two ends. Germline lookup yields CDR1 SEHNR and CDR2 FQNEAQ (reference sequence). The CDR3 loop spans 13 amino acids. The CDR3 bases are TGTGCCAGCAGCTTGGAGGAGACCGAGACCCAGTACTTC. Translation gives CASSLEETETQYF. Using reference TRBV7-9 and TRBJ2-5 for the parts outside the CDR3, the full variable domain is DTGVSQNPRHKITKRGQNVTFRCDPISEHNRLYWYRQTLGQGPEFLTYFQNEAQLEKSRLLSDRFSAERPKGSFSTLEIQRTEQGDSAMYLCASSLEETETQYFGPGTRLLVL.

The rearrangement uses TRBV5-4 and TRBJ2-7, with TRBD2 matching over 9 bases. Trimming cost V 4 bases and J 7 bases; bases outside gene matches: 9. The V gene's germline CDR1 is SGHNT and CDR2 YYREEE (reference sequence). The CDR3 spans 14 residues. DNA for the CDR3: TGTGCCAGCAGCCTCTCTAGCGGGATTGGTGAGCAGTACTTC. This encodes CASSLSSGIGEQYF.

The V and J genes are TRBV11-2 and TRBJ1-4; 7 nucleotides agree with TRBD1. The germline V gene encodes CDR1 SGHAT and CDR2 FQNNGV. The CDR3 is 16 amino acids. With 2 bases clipped from V and 5 bases from J, the junction kept 8 bases outside the gene matches. The CDR3, as DNA: TGTGCCAGCAGCTTACAACAGGGGAGTGTAAATGAAAAACTGTTTTTT. This encodes CASSLQQGSVNEKLFF.

Concerning this clone itself: The same CDR3 also results from other DNA sequences found in this sample. This chain connects TRBV7-2 to TRBJ2-5, with D uncertain. This CDR3 spans 11 amino acids. CDR1 is SGHTA and CDR2 is FQGNSA in the germline V gene. Trimming removed 2 bases from V and 5 bases from J, with 3 bases in between. The CDR3 nucleotides are TGTGCCAGCAGCTTACAGGAGACCCAGTACTTC. Amino acid sequence: CASSLQETQYF. Full variable domain (rest looked up from reference TRBV7-2 and TRBJ2-5): GAGVSQSPSNKVTEKGKDVELRCDPISGHTALYWYRQSLGQGLEFLIYFQGNSAPDKSGLPSDRFSAERTGGSVSTLTIQRTQQEDSAVYLCASSLQETQYFGPGTRLLVL.

The chain joins TRBV15 to TRBJ1-2; 9 nucleotides match TRBD1. CDR1 and CDR2 (germline): LNHNV, YYDKDF (reference sequence). The V gene end was trimmed by 5 bases and the J gene end by 4 bases; junction bases not matched to a gene: 5. CDR3 length: 14 residues. In DNA form, the CDR3 reads TGTGCCACCAGCGGGGGACAGGGCTTCTATGGCTACACCTTC. This translates into CATSGGQGFYGYTF.

The gene calls are TRBV11-2 and TRBJ2-7; D not certain. This CDR3 contains 15 residues. CDR1 and CDR2 (germline): SGHAT, FQNNGV. Trimming took off 2 bases at V and 0 bases at J, with 11 bases between the two ends. The CDR3 region is CASSLIGISSYEQYF. CDR3 bases: TGTGCCAGCAGCTTAATAGGCATATCCTCCTACGAGCAGTACTTC.

The V and J genes are TRBV2 and TRBJ2-5, with 9 bases identical to TRBD2. The CDR3 loop spans 14 amino acids. With 8 bases clipped from V and 7 bases from J, the junction kept 11 bases outside the gene matches. Germline values: CDR1 SNHLY, CDR2 FYNNEI. CDR3 coding DNA: TGTGCCAGCTCGCTAGCGGGAACGGTTGGGACCCAGTACTTC. This translates into CASSLAGTVGTQYF.

This rearrangement joins TRBV7-3 to TRBJ2-2, with 12 bases identical to TRBD2. The V gene's germline CDR1 is SGHTA and CDR2 FQGTGA. The CDR3 spans 18 residues. Losses at the gene ends were 5 bases for V and 5 bases for J; bases not matched to a gene: 12. The CDR3, as DNA: TGTGCCAGCAGCCACACCCCCCGGGGGACTAGCGGGACCGGGGAGCTGTTTTTT. Protein: CASSHTPRGTSGTGELFF.

Note on this clone: At one of its ends the junction is not consistent with the germline gene, which may arise from a read error. The rearrangement joins TRBV11-2 to TRBJ1-1; no reliable D call. From germline, CDR1 is SGHAT and CDR2 FQNNGV. This CDR3 region has 13 residues. Written as DNA, the CDR3 is TGTGCCAGCAGCTTAGCGGAGAGAACTGAAGCTTGCTTT. Protein product: CASSLAERTEACF.

J is TRBJ2-1 and V is TRBV15, with TRBD2 matching over 7 bases. Trimming removed 3 bases from V and 5 bases from J; junction bases left unmatched: 4. Germline CDR1 and CDR2: LNHNV and YYDKDF (reference sequence). The length of the CDR3 is 14 residues. The chain's CDR3 is CATSSGGGNNEQFF. The CDR3 DNA reads as TGTGCCACCAGCAGTGGGGGGGGGAACAATGAGCAGTTCTTC.

V usage is TRBV6-5 and J usage is TRBJ2-7, with TRBD2 matching 9 bases. The CDR3 runs to 16 residues. V shed 0 bases, J shed 0 bases, and the junction held 3 bases outside the gene matches. The germline gives CDR1 MNHEY, CDR2 SVGAGI. The CDR3 spells CASSYSHSGSSYEQYF. CDR3 DNA: TGTGCCAGCAGTTACTCACATAGCGGGAGCTCCTACGAGCAGTACTTC.

This CDR3 reads CASSLGPLNTGELFF. The CDR3 nucleotides are TGCGCCAGCAGCTTGGGACCTCTGAACACCGGGGAGCTGTTTTTT. The chain carries TRBV5-1 and TRBJ2-2; D is uncertain. CDR1 is SGHRS and CDR2 is YFSETQ in the germline V gene. Trimming cost V 0 bases and J 1 base, with 7 bases left between them. This CDR3 has 15 residues.

The V and J genes are TRBV14 and TRBJ2-7; TRBD1 aligns across 8 bases. This CDR3 contains 17 residues. V was clipped by 4 bases and J by 2 bases; unmatched bases: 13. CDR1 is SGHDN, CDR2 FVKESK, per germline. The CDR3 nucleotides are TGTGCCAGCAGCCCCTTAGGGTCAGGGGGCAAAGCCTACGAGCAGTACTTC. This sequence encodes CASSPLGSGGKAYEQYF.

The genes are TRBV30 and TRBJ1-5, with D uncertain. The V end lost 1 base, the J end lost 1 base, and 8 bases lay between the germline ends. Looked up from germline, CDR1 is GTSNPN and CDR2 is SVGIG (reference sequence). CDR3 length: 14 amino acids. The CDR3 DNA is TGTGCCTGGAGTGAAATGGGAAGCAATCAGCCCCAGCATTTT. This sequence encodes CAWSEMGSNQPQHF.

The J gene is TRBJ2-7, the V gene TRBV18; D might be TRBD2 (8 bases). V lost 3 bases and J 7 bases, leaving 25 bases between the germline ends. Germline assignment: CDR1 KGHSH and CDR2 LQKENI. This CDR3 contains 17 residues. In nucleotides, the CDR3 is TGTGCCAGCTCACCCCGGGAGGGGGCCCTCGGCGGCCAGGAGCAGTACTTC. Its protein product is CASSPREGALGGQEQYF.

The chain uses TRBV2 and TRBJ2-5; TRBD1 matches at 7 bases. The J call may be incorrect, as the DNA end agrees better with TRBJ2-7. The CDR3 has 14 residues. The germline gives CDR1 SNHLY, CDR2 FYNNEI. In nucleotides, the CDR3 is TGTGCCAGCGGGGCCAGGCAGGGGGCCTACGAGCAGTACTTC. It specifies CASGARQGAYEQYF.

This chain links TRBV25-1 with TRBJ2-1; D is unresolved. This CDR3 contains 13 residues. CDR1 and CDR2 from the germline V gene are MGHDK and SYGVNS. V lost 5 bases to trimming and J lost 4 bases, with 9 bases between them. As DNA, the CDR3 is TGTGCCAGCAGTACCCCAGCTTACAATGAGCAGTTCTTC. Its translation: CASSTPAYNEQFF.

The rearrangement joins TRBV11-3 to TRBJ2-1; tentatively, D is TRBD2 (5 bases). Germline CDR1 is SGHNT and CDR2 is YENEEA. The CDR3 covers 14 residues. Trimming removed 5 bases from V and 9 bases from J, with 17 bases in between. CDR3 nucleotides: TGTGCCAGCAGCCCCCGGGCGGGTACTCCTGAGCAGTTCTTC. It specifies CASSPRAGTPEQFF.

This clone occurred once. The chain joins TRBV6-5 to TRBJ2-1, with TRBD1 as a possible D gene (6 bases). V lost 6 bases and J 2 bases, leaving 14 bases between the germline ends. The CDR3 spans 15 residues. CDR1 MNHEY and CDR2 SVGAGI come from the germline V gene. CDR3 in amino acids: CASRRPGDPYNEQFF. The CDR3 DNA is TGTGCCAGCAGGCGACCAGGGGACCCCTACAATGAGCAGTTCTTC.

V and J are TRBV2 and TRBJ1-1; D gene unclear. The CDR3 is made up of 13 amino acids. V was clipped by 8 bases and J by 1 base, with 11 bases between them. Germline V lookup: CDR1 SNHLY, CDR2 FYNNEI. Here the CDR3 reads CASHRNPNTEAFF. The CDR3 DNA follows: TGTGCCAGCCATAGAAACCCGAACACTGAAGCTTTCTTT.

This rearrangement joins TRBV29-1 to TRBJ2-3, with D unresolved. This CDR3 region has 11 residues. The germline V gene encodes CDR1 SQVTM and CDR2 ANQGSEA. The CDR3 sequence is CTTAGGDTQYF. In DNA form, the CDR3 reads TGCACCACGGCAGGCGGAGATACGCAGTATTTT.

V and J are TRBV7-3 and TRBJ2-1; 8 bases are a match to TRBD2. The CDR3 runs 15 residues. J lost 9 bases, V lost 2 bases, and 9 bases had no gene match. Per germline, CDR1 SGHTA and CDR2 FQGTGA. The CDR3 nucleotides are TGTGCCAGCAGCTTATCTCCAGCGGGAGTGGGTGAGCAGTTCTTC. Amino acid sequence: CASSLSPAGVGEQFF.

The chain couples TRBV7-2 to TRBJ1-5; D is undetermined. V lost 6 bases and J 3 bases, leaving 12 bases between the germline ends. Germline CDR1 SGHTA, CDR2 FQGNSA. CDR3 length equals 14 residues. The CDR3 sequence is CASSRTGPNQPQHF. The CDR3 DNA is TGTGCCAGCAGTCGTACGGGCCCCAATCAGCCCCAGCATTTT.